This TCR beta chain was identified in a study of blood T cell repertoires in COVID-19 (dated by TCRdb to about 2020). For the study in its entirety: The collaborator samples originated in the United States, Italy and Spain and spanned the acute and convalescent phases of COVID-19. The material from the prospective study consisted of cDNA or gDNA derived from T cells, B-cell-depleted T cells, or PBMCs. The dataset comprised deeply sampled blood TCRbeta repertoires from subjects exposed to, actively infected with, or recovered from COVID-19. The repertoires were released in a freely available public database intended as a resource for research on the immune response to SARS-CoV-2. The samples were drawn from two sources: the first 160 participants of the ongoing ImmuneRACE study, and fewer than 1,500 subjects contributed by 6 global collaborators. Sample metadata almost always included a de-identified subject ID, COVID-19 status, age in years and sex. Where HLA class I and class II types were available, the types were taken from metadata supplied by the sample provider, not from assay-based typing. On the study overall, not on this receptor specifically: How much clinical and demographic metadata was included differed by source and by participant, and the metadata was provided uncurated.

As to this clone: Its antigen is unknown. It has no much larger one-base neighbor in the sample; base qualities were not kept.

CDR1 LNHDA and CDR2 SQIVND are derived from the germline V gene (reference sequence). Its CDR3 holds 20 amino acids, cysteine through phenylalanine. Only the CDR3 region is kept as DNA, spanning 60 bases read in frame from base 1. Germline trimming amounts to 4 bases on V and 0 bases on J, with 17 as the count of junction bases outside the gene matches. TCRbeta CDR3 regions were amplified from genomic DNA using the immunoSEQ Assay, a bias-controlled multiplex PCR. The study's processing was this. Nucleated cell counts per sample were estimated from amplification of reference gene primers within the assay. To quantify the absolute abundance of each unique TCRbeta CDR3 rearrangement, sequence reads were collapsed and filtered. Productive Simpson clonality was computed per sample as the square root of Simpson's diversity index over productive rearrangements. TCRdb mirrors the immuneACCESS table, restricted to in-frame sequences. Some clones are absent from its copies; in checked studies, under half trace to an unresolved V gene, and the reason for the others is unknown. D and trimming come from the DNA, and the V and J calls and clone size come from that table. The sample data list roughly 190,000 clones, and 80% to 85% of these were observed just once. The ten largest clones represent around 6.3% of the sample.

Whole blood was collected in K2EDTA tubes by collaborating institutions according to the institutions' own protocols. Collaborator samples were shipped for TCRbeta analysis as frozen whole blood, isolated PBMCs, or DNA extracted from either sample type. The sequence derives from a woman aged 40 to 50 with acute or convalescent COVID-19. The specimen sequenced was peripheral blood. The receptor chain draws on TRBV19 and TRBJ1-4, with TRBD1 matching 7 junction bases. This receptor has the CDR3 CASSRSRIRGAHATNEKLFF. At the DNA level, the sequence is TGTGCCAGTAGTAGGTCTCGGATCAGGGGGGCGCATGCAACTAATGAAAAACTGTTTTTT.